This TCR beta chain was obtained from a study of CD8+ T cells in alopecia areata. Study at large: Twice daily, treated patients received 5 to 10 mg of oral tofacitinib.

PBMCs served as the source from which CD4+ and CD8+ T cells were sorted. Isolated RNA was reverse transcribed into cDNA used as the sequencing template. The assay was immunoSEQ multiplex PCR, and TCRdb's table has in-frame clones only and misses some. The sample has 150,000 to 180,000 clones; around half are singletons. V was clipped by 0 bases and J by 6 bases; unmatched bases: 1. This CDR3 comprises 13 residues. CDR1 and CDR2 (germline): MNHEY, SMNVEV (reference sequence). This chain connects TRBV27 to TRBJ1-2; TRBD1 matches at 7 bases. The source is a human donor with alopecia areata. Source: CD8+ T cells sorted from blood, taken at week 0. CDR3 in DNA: TGTGCCAGCAGTTTATCAGGGGGCGATGGCTACACCTTC. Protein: CASSLSGGDGYTF.